This TCR beta chain came from a study of shared clonotypes between healthy human individuals. Libraries were prepared by immunoSEQ multiplex PCR; TCRdb keeps only in-frame clonotypes and omits some of them. Of under 850,000 clones detected, 85% to 95% appear once; the ten largest clones hold around 24%. CD8 cells regarded as naive lacked CD45RO, were positively chosen for CCR7, and omitted terminally differentiated effector memory CD45RA+ cells. Trimming stripped 3 bases from V and 8 bases from J, with 11 bases between. Germline loops: CDR1 SGHVS, CDR2 FNYEAQ. This CDR3 contains 13 residues. The TCR originated in a young man in good health. Sequences were obtained from naive CD8+ T cells sorted from blood. The rearrangement uses TRBV7-6 and TRBJ2-1; possibly TRBD2 for D (5 bases). CDR3 sequence reads: CASSLAGIDEQFF. The CDR3, as DNA: TGTGCCAGCAGCTTGGCGGGTATTGATGAGCAGTTCTTC.